The following is a T cell receptor beta chain sequence with its context. As yet, its antigen is unknown. PCR employed 60 Vbeta and 13 Jbeta primers. Here immunoSEQ multiplex PCR was the method, and the copy in TCRdb shows in-frame clones only, minus some. The sample carries around 200,000 clones, roughly four fifths recorded once. This record comes from a study of cytomegalovirus exposure and HLA in healthy donors. Regarding the study as a whole: Excluded: some indistinguishable V segments such as TRBV6-2 and TRBV6-3.

Deletions cut 6 bases from V and 1 base from J, with 9 bases between. Germline V lookup: CDR1 MRHNA, CDR2 SNTAGT. This CDR3 spans 14 amino acids. The gene calls are TRBV6-4 and TRBJ2-2, with D possibly TRBD1 on 5 matching bases. The sequence derives from a young woman in good health and CMV-seropositive. The sequenced material came from PBMCs. CDR3: CASRRDRNTGELFF. The CDR3 nucleotides read TGTGCCAGCAGACGCGACAGGAACACCGGGGAGCTGTTTTTT.